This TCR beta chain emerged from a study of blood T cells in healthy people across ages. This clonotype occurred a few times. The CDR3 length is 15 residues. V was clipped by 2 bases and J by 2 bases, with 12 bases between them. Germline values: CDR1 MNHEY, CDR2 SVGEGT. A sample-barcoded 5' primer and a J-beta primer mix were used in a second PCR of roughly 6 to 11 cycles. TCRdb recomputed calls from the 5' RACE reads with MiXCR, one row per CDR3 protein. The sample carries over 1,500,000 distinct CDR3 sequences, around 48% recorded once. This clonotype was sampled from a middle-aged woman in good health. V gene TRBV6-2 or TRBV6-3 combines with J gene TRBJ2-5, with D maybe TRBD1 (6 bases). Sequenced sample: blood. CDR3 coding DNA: TGTGCCAGCAGTTACCTCCAGGGGCGACAAGAGACCCAGTACTTC. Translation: CASSYLQGRQETQYF.